This TCR beta chain comes out of a study of blood T cell repertoires in COVID-19. Sequencing was performed with immunoSEQ multiplex PCR; in TCRdb, only in-frame clones are kept and a portion is missing. The sample contains 200,000 or so clones, about 87% of which appear only once. Germline lookup yields CDR1 LGHNA and CDR2 YSLEER. V was trimmed by 0 bases and J by 5 bases, leaving 13 bases between them. The CDR3 is 15 amino acids. Input material: PBMCs or T cells enriched from blood (not recorded which). This chain joins TRBV4-3 and TRBJ1-1; weak D call: TRBD1 (5 bases). The source of this sequence is a woman aged 30 to 39 who had recovered from COVID-19. CDR3 DNA sequence: TGCGCCAGCAGCCAAGATTCCAGGGTATGGACTGAAGCTTTCTTT. It encodes CASSQDSRVWTEAFF.